What follows describes a single TCR beta chain. This clone showed up just a few times. This clone's antigen is unknown. No base quality information exists; no much larger clone differs at one position. Different DNA sequences within this sample yield the same CDR3. The immunoSEQ Assay was the method used to sequence TCRbeta CDR3 regions. After extraction, genomic DNA underwent amplification by bias-controlled multiplex PCR, followed by high-throughput sequencing. Turning to the authors' computational methods: To quantify the absolute abundance of every unique TCRbeta CDR3 region, sequences were collapsed and filtered. Usable DNA was measured by amplifying reference genes present in all nucleated cells, and TCRbeta template counts were normalized to that usable DNA to estimate T cell fraction. Repertoire TCRs were annotated as SARS-CoV-2-specific when V gene, CDR3 amino acid sequence and J gene were exactly matched to a known reactive TCR set. MIRA supplied the reference SARS-CoV-2 TCR set, which was filtered for enrichment in COVID-19-positive ImmuneCODE repertoires so that public or cross-reactive TCRs were removed. Based on the MIRA antigens, annotated TCRs were further analysed at the level of specific ORF or position within ORF. Depth was the summed frequency of annotated unique rearrangements, while breadth was defined as annotated unique rearrangements over total unique productive rearrangements. TCR breadth was compared between groups using two-sided Wilcoxon rank-sum tests. TCRdb mirrors the immuneACCESS table, restricted to in-frame sequences. Some clones are absent from its copies; in checked studies, under half trace to an unresolved V gene, and the reason for the others is unknown. That table supplies the V and J calls and clone size; D and trimming were determined from the DNA. The table for this sample lists around 320,000 clones; around 84% of them were counted only once. The ten most abundant clones make up 1.5% to 2.5% of the sample.

These data are taken from a study of Ad26.COV2.S vaccination and SARS-CoV-2 variants (dated by TCRdb to about 2021). Background on the whole study: Donors in the vaccine arm were drawn from COV1001, a phase I-IIa trial of Ad26.COV2.S in healthy adults that was multicentre, randomized, double-blind and placebo-controlled. Ad26.COV2.S was administered intramuscularly at 5 x 10^10 or 1 x 10^11 viral particles, either as a single shot or as two shots given 56 days apart. Sequencing of the TCRbeta repertoire served to evaluate the specificity and breadth of SARS-CoV-2-reactive T cell receptors following Ad26.COV2.S vaccination. The TCR-sequenced set comprised approximately 32 samples: some 20 Ad26.COV2.S vaccine recipients, 5 placebo recipients and 8 SARS-CoV-2 convalescent individuals. Participants in the trial were split at random into five groups of five each, receiving low-dose or high-dose Ad26.COV2.S once or twice, or else placebo on both occasions. Investigators did not know the trial group allocation while performing experiments and assessing outcomes. What the study reported, not specific to this receptor: Compared with placebo recipients, Ad26.COV2.S recipients showed higher spike-specific TCR breadth (P = 0.0014). The authors noted that total T cell responses may have been underestimated by the TCR breadth and depth analyses. Comparable non-spike TCR breadth was observed between vaccine and placebo recipients, consistent with only spike being contained in the vaccine. Substantial breadth of spike-specific CD8+ and CD4+ T cell responses was reported after vaccination. The study lacked the statistical power to compare responses across vaccine doses or regimens.

This specimen's treatment or condition label, interpreted: some 19 received Ad26.COV2.S at low or high dose, single or two shots; about 5 received placebo; per-sample allocation not given. Repertoires of vaccine and placebo recipients were sequenced from samples taken on day 63 after the first injection. Between 29 July and 7 August 2020, Cohort 1b enrolled about two dozen adults aged 18-55 years at one site in Boston, USA. Ad26.COV2.S consisted of a replication-incompetent adenovirus type 26 vector by which a prefusion-stabilized SARS-CoV-2 spike protein from the original Wuhan strain was expressed. The specimen comprised peripheral blood, sampled in a trial of Ad26.COV2.S vaccine versus placebo. The sequence was collected from a person between 18 and 59 years old who received the Ad26.COV2.S COVID-19 vaccine or a placebo.

The DNA sequence is TGTGCCAGCAGTCCACAGGGAAATCAGCCCCAGCATTTT. Its coded protein is CASSPQGNQPQHF. The sequence links TRBV12-3 or TRBV12-4 to TRBJ1-5; the D segment could be TRBD1, given 6 matching bases. Trimming at the junction amounts to 5 bases on V and 4 bases on J, and the germline ends lie 9 bases apart. The CDR3 spans 13 residues, from the cysteine through the phenylalanine. The CDR3 DNA has 39 bases and is translated from base 1.